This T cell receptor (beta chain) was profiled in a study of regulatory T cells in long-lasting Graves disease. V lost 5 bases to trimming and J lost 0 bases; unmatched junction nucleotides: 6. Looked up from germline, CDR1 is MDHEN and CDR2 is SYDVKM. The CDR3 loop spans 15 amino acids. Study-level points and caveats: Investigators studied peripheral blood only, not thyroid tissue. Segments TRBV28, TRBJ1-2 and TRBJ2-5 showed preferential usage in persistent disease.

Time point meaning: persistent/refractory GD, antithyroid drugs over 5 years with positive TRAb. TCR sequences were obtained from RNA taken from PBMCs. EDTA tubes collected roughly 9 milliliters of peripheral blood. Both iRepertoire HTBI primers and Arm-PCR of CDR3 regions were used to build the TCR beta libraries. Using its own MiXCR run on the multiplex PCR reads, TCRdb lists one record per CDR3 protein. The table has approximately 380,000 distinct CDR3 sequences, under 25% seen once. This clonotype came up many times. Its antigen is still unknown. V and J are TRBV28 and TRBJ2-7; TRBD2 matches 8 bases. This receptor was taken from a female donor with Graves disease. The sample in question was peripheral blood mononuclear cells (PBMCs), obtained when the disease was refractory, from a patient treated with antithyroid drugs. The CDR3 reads CASSAPSGFSYEQYF. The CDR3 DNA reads TGTGCCAGCAGTGCCCCTAGCGGGTTCTCCTACGAGCAGTACTTC. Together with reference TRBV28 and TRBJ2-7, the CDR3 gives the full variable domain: DVKVTQSSRYLVKRTGEKVFLECVQDMDHENMFWYRQDPGLGLRLIYFSYDVKMKEKGDIPEGYSVSREKKERFSLILESASTNQTSMYLCASSAPSGFSYEQYFGPGTRLTVT.